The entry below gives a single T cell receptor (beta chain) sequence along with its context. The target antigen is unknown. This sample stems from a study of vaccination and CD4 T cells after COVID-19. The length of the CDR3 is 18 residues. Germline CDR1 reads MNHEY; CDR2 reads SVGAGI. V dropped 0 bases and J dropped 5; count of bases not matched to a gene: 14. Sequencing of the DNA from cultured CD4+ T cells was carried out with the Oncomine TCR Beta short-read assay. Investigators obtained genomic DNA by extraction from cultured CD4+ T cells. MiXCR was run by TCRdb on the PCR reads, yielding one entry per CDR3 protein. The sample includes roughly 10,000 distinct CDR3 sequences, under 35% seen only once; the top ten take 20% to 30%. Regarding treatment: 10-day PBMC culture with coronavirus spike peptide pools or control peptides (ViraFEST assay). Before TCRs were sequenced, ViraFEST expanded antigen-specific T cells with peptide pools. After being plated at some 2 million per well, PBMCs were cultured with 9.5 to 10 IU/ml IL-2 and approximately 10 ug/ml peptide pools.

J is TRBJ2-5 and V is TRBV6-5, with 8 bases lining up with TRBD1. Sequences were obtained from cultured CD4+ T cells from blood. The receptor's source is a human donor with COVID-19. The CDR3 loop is CASSYSIPPAGGHETQYF. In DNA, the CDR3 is TGTGCCAGCAGTTACTCGATCCCTCCCGCAGGGGGCCACGAGACCCAGTACTTC.